One sample yielded the 2 T cell receptor beta chains listed below, sequenced in a study of breast tumors, draining lymph nodes, adjacent tissues. MiXCR was run by TCRdb on the multiplex PCR reads, yielding one entry per CDR3 protein. The sample records approximately 17,000 distinct CDR3 sequences, 45% being singletons. The sequencing input was tumor-adjacent breast tissue. These receptors were collected from a female donor with breast cancer. Some clones in this sample may be carry-over from other donors' samples.

The rearrangement joins TRBV2 to TRBJ2-7, with a weak D call TRBD1 (6 bases). Germline CDR1 reads SNHLY; CDR2 reads FYNNEI. The V end lost 0 bases, the J end lost 9 bases, and 18 bases lay between the germline ends. This CDR3 contains 15 residues. The CDR3 sequence is CASSEAWDTGLGQYF. The CDR3 nucleotides read TGTGCCAGCAGTGAAGCGTGGGACACGGGCTTAGGGCAGTACTTC.

This sequence joins TRBV6-5 and TRBJ2-3; possible D gene TRBD1, 5 bases. The CDR3 contains 10 residues. CDR1 is MNHEY, CDR2 SVGAGI, per germline. The ends were cut back, 10 bases at V and 6 bases at J, with 8 bases in the middle. CDR3: CATGRDTQYF. The CDR3 bases are TGTGCCACAGGGCGGGATACGCAGTATTTT.